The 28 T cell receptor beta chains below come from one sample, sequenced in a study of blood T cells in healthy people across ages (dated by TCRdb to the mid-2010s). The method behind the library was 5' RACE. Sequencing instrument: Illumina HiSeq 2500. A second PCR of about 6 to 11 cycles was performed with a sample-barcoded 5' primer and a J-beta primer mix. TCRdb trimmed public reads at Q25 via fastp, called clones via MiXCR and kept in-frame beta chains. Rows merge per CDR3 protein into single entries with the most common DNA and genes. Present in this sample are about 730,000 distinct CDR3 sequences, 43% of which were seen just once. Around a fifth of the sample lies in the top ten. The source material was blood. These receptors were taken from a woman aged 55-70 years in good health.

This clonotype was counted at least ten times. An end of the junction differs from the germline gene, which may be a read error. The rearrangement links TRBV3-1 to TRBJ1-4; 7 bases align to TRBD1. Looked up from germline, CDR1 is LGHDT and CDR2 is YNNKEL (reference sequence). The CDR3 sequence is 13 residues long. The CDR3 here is CASSQGGNEKLFF. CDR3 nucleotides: TGCGCCAGCAGCCAAGGGGGCAATGAAAAACTGTTTTTT.

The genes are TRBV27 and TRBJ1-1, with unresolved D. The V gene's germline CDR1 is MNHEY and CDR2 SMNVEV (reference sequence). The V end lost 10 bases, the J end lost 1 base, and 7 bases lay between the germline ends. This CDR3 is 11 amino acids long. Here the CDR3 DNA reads TGTGCCACCAGGTCGAACACTGAAGCTTTCTTT. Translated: CATRSNTEAFF.

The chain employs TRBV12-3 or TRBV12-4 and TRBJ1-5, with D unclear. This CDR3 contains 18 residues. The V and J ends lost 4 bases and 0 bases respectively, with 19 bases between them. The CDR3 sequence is CASSYVPRGPNSNQPQHF. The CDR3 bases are TGTGCCAGCAGTTATGTCCCCCGAGGCCCCAATAGCAATCAGCCCCAGCATTTT.

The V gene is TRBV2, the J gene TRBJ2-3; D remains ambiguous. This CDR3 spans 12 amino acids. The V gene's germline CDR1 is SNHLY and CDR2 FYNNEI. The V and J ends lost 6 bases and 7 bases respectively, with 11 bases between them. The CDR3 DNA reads TGTGCCAGCAGGGACGAAGGACATACGCAGTATTTT. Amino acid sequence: CASRDEGHTQYF. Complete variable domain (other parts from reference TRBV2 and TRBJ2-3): EPEVTQTPSHQVTQMGQEVILRCVPISNHLYFYWYRQILGQKVEFLVSFYNNEISEKSEIFDDQFSVERPDGSNFTLKIRSTKLEDSAMYFCASRDEGHTQYFGPGTRLTVL.

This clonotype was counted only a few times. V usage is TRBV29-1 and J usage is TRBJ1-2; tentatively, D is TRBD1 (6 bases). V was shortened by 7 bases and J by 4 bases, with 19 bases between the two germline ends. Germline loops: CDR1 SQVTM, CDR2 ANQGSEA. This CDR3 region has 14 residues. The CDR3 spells CSAQQGGRGYGYTF. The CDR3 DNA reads TGCAGCGCTCAACAGGGAGGGCGGGGCTATGGCTACACCTTC. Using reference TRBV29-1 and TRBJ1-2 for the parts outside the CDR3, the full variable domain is SAVISQKPSRDICQRGTSLTIQCQVDSQVTMMFWYRQQPGQSLTLIATANQGSEATYESGFVIDKFPISRPNLTFSTLTVSNMSPEDSSIYLCSAQQGGRGYGYTFGSGTRLTVV.

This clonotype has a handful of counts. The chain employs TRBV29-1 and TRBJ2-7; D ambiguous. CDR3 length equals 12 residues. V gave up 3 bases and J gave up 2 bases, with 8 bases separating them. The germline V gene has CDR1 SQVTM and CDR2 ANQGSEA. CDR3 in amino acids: CSVELATYEQYF. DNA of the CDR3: TGCAGCGTTGAGTTGGCGACCTACGAGCAGTACTTC.

CDR3 coding DNA: TGTGCCAGCAGCCAGTTGCAAGCGCTGATTCAAGAGACCCAGTACTTC. Protein: CASSQLQALIQETQYF. V gene TRBV14 combines with J gene TRBJ2-5; D is unclear. CDR3 length: 16 amino acids. Trimming took 3 bases from V and 2 from J, leaving 16 bases between them. Germline CDR1 SGHDN, CDR2 FVKESK. The full variable domain, its missing parts supplied by reference TRBV14 and TRBJ2-5, is EAGVTQFPSHSVIEKGQTVTLRCDPISGHDNLYWYRRVMGKEIKFLLHFVKESKQDESGMPNNRFLAERTGGTYSTLKVQPAELEDSGVYFCASSQLQALIQETQYFGPGTRLLVL.

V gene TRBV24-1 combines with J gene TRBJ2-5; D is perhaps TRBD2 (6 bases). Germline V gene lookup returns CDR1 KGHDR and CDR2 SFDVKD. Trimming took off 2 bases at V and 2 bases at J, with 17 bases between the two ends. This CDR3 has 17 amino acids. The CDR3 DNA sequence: TGTGCCACCAGTGATTCACGGAAGTGGGGGACTCAAGAGACCCAGTACTTC. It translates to CATSDSRKWGTQETQYF.

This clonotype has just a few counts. The CDR3 DNA reads as TGTGCCAGCAGCCCATTAACGGGGGCGGGGGCTAAGACCCAGTACTTC. Its translation is CASSPLTGAGAKTQYF. The chain has TRBV4-2 and TRBJ2-7; possible D gene TRBD2, 7 bases. The assigned J gene may be wrong: the sequence end matches TRBJ2-5 better. Germline CDR1 LGHNA, CDR2 YNFKEQ. There are 16 residues in the CDR3.

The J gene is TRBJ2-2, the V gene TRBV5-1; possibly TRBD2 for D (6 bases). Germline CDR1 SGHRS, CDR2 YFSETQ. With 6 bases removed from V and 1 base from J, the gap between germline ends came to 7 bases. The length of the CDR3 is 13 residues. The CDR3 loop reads CASNGGNTGELFF. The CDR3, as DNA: TGCGCCAGCAACGGGGGGAACACCGGGGAGCTGTTTTTT.

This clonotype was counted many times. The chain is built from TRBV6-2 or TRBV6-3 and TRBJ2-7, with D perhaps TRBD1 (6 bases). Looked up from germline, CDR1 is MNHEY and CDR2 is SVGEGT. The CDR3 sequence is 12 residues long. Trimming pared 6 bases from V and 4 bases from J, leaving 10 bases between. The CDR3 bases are TGTGCCAGCAGCTCGACAGGTTACGAGCAGTACTTC. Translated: CASSSTGYEQYF.

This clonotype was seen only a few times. CDR3: CASSGGGTSGGTDTQYF. The CDR3, as DNA: TGTGCCAGCAGCGGAGGGGGCACTAGCGGGGGGACAGATACGCAGTATTTT. The chain recombines TRBV12-3 or TRBV12-4 with TRBJ2-3, with 12 bases that match TRBD2. The CDR3 sequence is 17 residues long. With V trimmed by 6 bases and J by 3 bases, 10 bases remained unmatched.

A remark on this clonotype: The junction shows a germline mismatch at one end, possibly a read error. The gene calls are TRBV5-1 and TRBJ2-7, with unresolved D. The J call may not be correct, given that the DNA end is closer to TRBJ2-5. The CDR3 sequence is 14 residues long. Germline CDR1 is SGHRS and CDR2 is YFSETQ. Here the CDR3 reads CAGSLPEPQGTQYF. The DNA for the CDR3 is TGCGCCGGCAGTCTGCCCGAGCCGCAAGGGACCCAGTACTTC.

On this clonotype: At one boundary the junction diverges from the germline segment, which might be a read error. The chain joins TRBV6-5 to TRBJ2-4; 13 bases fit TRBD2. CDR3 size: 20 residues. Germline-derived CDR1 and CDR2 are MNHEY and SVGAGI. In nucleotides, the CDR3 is TGTGCCAGCAGTTACTCGGGACTAGCGGGAAGGGGGCATACCAAAAACATTCGGTACTTC. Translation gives CASSYSGLAGRGHTKNIRYF.

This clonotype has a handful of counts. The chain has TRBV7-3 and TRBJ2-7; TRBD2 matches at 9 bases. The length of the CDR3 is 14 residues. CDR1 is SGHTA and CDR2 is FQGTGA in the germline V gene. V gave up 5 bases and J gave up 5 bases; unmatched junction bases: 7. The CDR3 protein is CASSKAGGFDEQYF. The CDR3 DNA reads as TGTGCCAGCAGCAAAGCGGGAGGATTCGACGAGCAGTACTTC.

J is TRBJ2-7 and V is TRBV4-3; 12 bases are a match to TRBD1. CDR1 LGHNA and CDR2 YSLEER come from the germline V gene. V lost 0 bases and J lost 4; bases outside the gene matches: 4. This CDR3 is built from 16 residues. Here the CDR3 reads CASSQEGTGGIYEQYF. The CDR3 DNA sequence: TGCGCCAGCAGCCAAGAAGGGACAGGGGGCATTTACGAGCAGTACTTC.

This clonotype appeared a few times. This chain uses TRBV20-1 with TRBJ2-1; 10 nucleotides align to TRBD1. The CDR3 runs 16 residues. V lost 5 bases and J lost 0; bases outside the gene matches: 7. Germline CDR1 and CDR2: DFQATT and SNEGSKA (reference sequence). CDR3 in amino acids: CSASTGQGFSYNEQFF. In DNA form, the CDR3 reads TGCAGTGCTTCTACGGGACAGGGGTTCTCCTACAATGAGCAGTTCTTC.

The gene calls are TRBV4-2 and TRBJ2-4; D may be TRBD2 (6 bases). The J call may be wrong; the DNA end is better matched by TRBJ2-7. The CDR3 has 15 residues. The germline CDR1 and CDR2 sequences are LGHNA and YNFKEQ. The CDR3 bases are TGTGCTAGCGGCCAAGGGGCTAGCGCTTCCTACGAGCAGTACTTC. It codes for CASGQGASASYEQYF.

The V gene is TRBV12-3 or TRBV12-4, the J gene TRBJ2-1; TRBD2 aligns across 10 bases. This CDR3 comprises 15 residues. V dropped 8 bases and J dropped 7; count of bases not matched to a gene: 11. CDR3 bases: TGTGCCAGCGTACAATCAGCGGGGGGGCAAAATGAGCAGTTCTTC. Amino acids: CASVQSAGGQNEQFF.

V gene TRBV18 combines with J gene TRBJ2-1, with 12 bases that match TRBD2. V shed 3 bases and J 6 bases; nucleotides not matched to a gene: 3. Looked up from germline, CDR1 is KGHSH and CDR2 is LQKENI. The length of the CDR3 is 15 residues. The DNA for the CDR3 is TGTGCCAGCTCACCCCCTAGCGGGGGGGCCAATGAGCAGTTCTTC. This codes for CASSPPSGGANEQFF.

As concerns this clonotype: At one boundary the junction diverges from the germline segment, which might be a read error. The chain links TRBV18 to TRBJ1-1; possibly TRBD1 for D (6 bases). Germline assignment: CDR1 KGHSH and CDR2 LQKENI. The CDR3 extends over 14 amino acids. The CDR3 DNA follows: TGTGCCAGCTCCTCCGCGGGGGCGGGTGCTGACGCTTTCTTT. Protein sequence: CASSSAGAGADAFF.

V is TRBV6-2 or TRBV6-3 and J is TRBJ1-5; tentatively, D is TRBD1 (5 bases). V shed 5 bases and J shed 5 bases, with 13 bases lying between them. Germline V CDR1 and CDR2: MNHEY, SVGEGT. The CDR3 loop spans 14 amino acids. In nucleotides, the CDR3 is TGTGCCAGCAGTGACTATGGGGGACATCAGCCCCAGCATTTT. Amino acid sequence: CASSDYGGHQPQHF.

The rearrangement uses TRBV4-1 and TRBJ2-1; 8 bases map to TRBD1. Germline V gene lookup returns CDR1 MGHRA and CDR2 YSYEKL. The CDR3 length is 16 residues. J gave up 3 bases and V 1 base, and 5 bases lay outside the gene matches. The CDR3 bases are TGCGCCAGCAGCCAAGGCGGACAGGGATTCTACAATGAGCAGTTCTTC. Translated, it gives CASSQGGQGFYNEQFF.

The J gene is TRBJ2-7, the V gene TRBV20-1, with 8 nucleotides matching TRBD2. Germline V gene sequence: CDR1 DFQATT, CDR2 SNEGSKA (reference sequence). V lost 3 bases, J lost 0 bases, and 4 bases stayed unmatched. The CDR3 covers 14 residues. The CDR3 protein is CSASQRGGSYEQYF. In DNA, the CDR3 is TGCAGTGCTAGTCAACGGGGGGGCTCCTACGAGCAGTACTTC.

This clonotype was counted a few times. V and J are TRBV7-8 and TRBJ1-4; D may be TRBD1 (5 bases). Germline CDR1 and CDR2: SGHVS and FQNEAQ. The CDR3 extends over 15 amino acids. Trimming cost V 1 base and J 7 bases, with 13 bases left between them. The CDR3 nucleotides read TGTGCCAGCAGCTTAGTAGGCGGGGGAAGTGAAAAACTGTTTTTT. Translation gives CASSLVGGGSEKLFF. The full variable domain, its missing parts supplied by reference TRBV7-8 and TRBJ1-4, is GAGVSQSPRYKVAKRGQDVALRCDPISGHVSLFWYQQALGQGPEFLTYFQNEAQLDKSGLPSDRFFAERPEGSVSTLKIQRTQQEDSAVYLCASSLVGGGSEKLFFGSGTQLSVL.

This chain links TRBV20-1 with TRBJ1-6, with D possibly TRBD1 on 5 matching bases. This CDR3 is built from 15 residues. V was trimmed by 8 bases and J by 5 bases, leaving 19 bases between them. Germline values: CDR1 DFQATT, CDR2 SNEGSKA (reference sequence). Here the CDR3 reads CSTPKEGGDNSPLHF. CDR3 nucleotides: TGCAGTACACCTAAGGAGGGAGGGGATAATTCACCCCTCCACTTT.

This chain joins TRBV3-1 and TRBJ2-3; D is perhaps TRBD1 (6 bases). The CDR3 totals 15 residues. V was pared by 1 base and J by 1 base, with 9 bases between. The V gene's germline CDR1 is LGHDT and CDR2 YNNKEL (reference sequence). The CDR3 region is CASSQAGARTDTQYF. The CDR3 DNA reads TGTGCCAGCAGCCAAGCAGGGGCACGCACAGATACGCAGTATTTT.

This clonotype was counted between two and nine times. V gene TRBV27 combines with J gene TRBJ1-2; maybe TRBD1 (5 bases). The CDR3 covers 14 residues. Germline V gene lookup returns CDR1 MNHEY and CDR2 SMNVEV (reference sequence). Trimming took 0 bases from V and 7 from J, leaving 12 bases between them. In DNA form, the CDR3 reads TGTGCCAGCAGTTTATCGGGGGTATCCGGTGGCTACACCTTC. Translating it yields CASSLSGVSGGYTF.